This is a list of T cell receptor beta chains from one sample in a study of cytomegalovirus exposure and HLA in healthy donors. Sequenced by immunoSEQ multiplex PCR; TCRdb stores in-frame clones only, minus some. The profile shows around 230,000 clones, 78% of them singletons. The sequenced material came from PBMCs. These receptors all stem from a boy between 10 and 17 years old in good health and CMV-seronegative. Each CDR3 is given without its conserved first and last residue. Fields, in order: clone size, V gene, J gene, CDR3 protein. Rows may omit the clone size; those that give it use once, few, many or a size class.

.	TRBV5-4	TRBJ2-7	ASSLVDNCEQY
.	TRBV4-1	TRBJ1-3	ASSQDSGGNTIY
.	TRBV10-2	TRBJ2-2	AIMTGGTNTGELF
.	TRBV7-6	TRBJ2-1	ASSLYGEGRSGEQF
.	TRBV5-4	TRBJ1-3	ASSLARTGGGNTIY
.	TRBV27	TRBJ2-1	ASLTYGGAEYNEQF
few	TRBV10-1	TRBJ2-7	ASSDLGTGHEQY
.	TRBV10-1	TRBJ2-7	AGSESSYEQY
.	TRBV25-1	TRBJ2-2	ASSEGGIGELF
.	TRBV6-5	TRBJ1-3	ASNRGRGVGNTIY
.	TRBV30	TRBJ1-2	AWSVLRTGGSGYT
.	TRBV5-4	TRBJ1-2	ASLGGSGYGYT
.	TRBV9	TRBJ2-4	ASSPGGNIQY
.	TRBV9	TRBJ2-3	ASSYWGGGTDTQY
.	TRBV29-1	TRBJ2-3	SVGSLAGVFPGTDTQY
.	TRBV29-1	TRBJ2-1	SVVVGTGGEQF
.	TRBV5-4	TRBJ2-1	ASSLGTSVSEQF
.	TRBV11-3	TRBJ1-1	ASSLGVHNTEAF
few	TRBV7-2	TRBJ2-7	ASSSPMRAGEQY
.	TRBV9	TRBJ2-6	ASSVEGAGANVLT
few	TRBV11-2	TRBJ1-2	ASSWGTGSNYGYT
.	TRBV11-3	TRBJ2-1	ASSLEGGVNEQF
.	TRBV29-1	TRBJ1-2	SVDGRGIYGYT
.	TRBV13	TRBJ1-2	ASKTGDGYT
.	TRBV19	TRBJ2-5	ASSILGQGAETQY
once	TRBV7-2	TRBJ1-4	ASSLGPVDEKLF